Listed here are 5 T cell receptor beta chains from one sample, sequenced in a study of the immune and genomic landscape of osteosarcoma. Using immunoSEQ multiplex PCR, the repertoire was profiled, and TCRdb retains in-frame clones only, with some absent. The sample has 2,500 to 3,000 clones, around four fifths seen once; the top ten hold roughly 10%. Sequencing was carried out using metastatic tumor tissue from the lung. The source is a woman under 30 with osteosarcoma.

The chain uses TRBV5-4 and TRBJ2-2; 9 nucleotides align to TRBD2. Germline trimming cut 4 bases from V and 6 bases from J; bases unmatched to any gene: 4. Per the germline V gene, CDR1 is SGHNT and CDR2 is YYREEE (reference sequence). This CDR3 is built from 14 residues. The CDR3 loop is CASSQGLAPGELFF. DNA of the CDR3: TGTGCCAGCAGCCAGGGACTAGCCCCCGGGGAGCTGTTTTTT.

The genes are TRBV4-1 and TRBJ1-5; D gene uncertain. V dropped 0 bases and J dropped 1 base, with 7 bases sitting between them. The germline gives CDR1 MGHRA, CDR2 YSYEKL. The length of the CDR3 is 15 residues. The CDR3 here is CASSQDRRSNQPQHF. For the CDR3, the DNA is TGCGCCAGCAGCCAAGATCGGAGGAGCAATCAGCCCCAGCATTTT.

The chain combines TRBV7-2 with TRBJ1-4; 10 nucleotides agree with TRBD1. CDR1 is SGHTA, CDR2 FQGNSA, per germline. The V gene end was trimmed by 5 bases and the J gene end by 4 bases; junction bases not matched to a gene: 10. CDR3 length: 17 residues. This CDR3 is CASSPRGTGAFNEKLFF. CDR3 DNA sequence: TGTGCCAGCAGCCCTCGGGGGACAGGGGCTTTTAATGAAAAACTGTTTTTT.

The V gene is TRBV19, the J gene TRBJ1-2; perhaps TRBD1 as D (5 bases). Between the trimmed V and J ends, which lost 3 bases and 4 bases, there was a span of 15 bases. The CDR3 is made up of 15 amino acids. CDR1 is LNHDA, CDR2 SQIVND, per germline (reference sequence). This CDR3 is CASSIPAGPTYGYTF. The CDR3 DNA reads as TGTGCCAGTAGTATTCCCGCAGGGCCGACCTATGGCTACACCTTC.

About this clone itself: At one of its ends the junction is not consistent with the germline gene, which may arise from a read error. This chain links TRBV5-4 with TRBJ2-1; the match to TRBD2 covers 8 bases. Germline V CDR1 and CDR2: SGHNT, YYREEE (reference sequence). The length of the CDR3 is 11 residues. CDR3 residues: CASSFTGGPVF. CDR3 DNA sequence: TGTGCCAGCAGCTTCACGGGGGGGCCCGTCTTC.